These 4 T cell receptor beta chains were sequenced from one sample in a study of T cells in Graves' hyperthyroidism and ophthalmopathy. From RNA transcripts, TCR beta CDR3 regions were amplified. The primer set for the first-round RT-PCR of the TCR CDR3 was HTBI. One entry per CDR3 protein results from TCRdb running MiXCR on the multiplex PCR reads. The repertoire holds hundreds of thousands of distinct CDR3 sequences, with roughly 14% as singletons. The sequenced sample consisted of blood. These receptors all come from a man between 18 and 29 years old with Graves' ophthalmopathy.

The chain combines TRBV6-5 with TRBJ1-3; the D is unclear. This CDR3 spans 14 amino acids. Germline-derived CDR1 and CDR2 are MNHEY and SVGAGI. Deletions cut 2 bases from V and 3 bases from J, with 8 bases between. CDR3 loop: CASSYAPVGNTIYF. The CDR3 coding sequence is TGTGCCAGCAGTTACGCCCCGGTTGGAAACACCATATATTTT.

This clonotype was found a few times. CDR3 residues: CASSEYYQRSPYEQYF. CDR3 nucleotide sequence: TGTGCCAGCAGTGAATACTACCAGCGCTCCCCCTACGAGCAGTACTTC. V usage is TRBV25-1 and J usage is TRBJ2-7, with unresolved D. The CDR3 has 16 residues. With 0 bases removed from V and 2 bases from J, the gap between germline ends came to 14 bases. The V gene's germline CDR1 is MGHDK and CDR2 SYGVNS.

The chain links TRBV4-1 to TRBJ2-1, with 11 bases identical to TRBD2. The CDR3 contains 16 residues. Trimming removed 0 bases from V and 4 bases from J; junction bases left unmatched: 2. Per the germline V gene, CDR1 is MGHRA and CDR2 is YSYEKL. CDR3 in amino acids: CASSQELAGDYNEQFF. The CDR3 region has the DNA TGCGCCAGCAGCCAAGAACTAGCGGGGGATTACAATGAGCAGTTCTTC.

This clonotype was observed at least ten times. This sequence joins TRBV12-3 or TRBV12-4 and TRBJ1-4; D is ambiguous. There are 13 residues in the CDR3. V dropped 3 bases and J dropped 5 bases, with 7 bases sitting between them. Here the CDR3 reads CASSLSRNEKLFF. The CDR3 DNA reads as TGTGCCAGCAGTTTGAGCCGCAATGAAAAACTGTTTTTT.